A selection of T cell receptor beta chains follows, all from one sample in a study of blood T cell repertoires in COVID-19. TCRdb's copy holds only in-frame clones and misses some; the assay was immunoSEQ multiplex PCR. Of 300,000 or so clones detected, 85% to 90% appear once; the ten largest clones hold 1% to 1.5%. The specimen was peripheral blood. These receptors were collected from a man aged 70-80 years with acute or convalescent COVID-19. Both conserved end residues are part of each CDR3. A D gene is named only where the DNA matches it firmly. Some rows mark clone size as missing; the rest say once, few, many or name a class of expanded clone.

TRBV3-1/TRBV3-2	.	.	TRBJ1-1	TGTGCCAGCAGCCAAGGAGGAGGGATTTGGGCTTTCTTT	CASSQGGGIWAFF
TRBV3-1/TRBV3-2	.	.	TRBJ2-1	TGTGCCAGCAGCCTCAAGGGAGATGGGCAGTTCTTC	CASSLKGDGQFF
TRBV27	.	.	TRBJ2-3	TGTGCCAGCAGTTTTACAGGATTGTCACCCACGCAGTATTTT	CASSFTGLSPTQYF
TRBV19	.	.	TRBJ1-3	TGTGCCACCCAGGAGGTTCGAACCATATATTTT	CATQEVRTIYF
TRBV7-6	.	.	TRBJ1-6	TGTGCCAGCAGTAATACAGGGCGTCCACCCCTCCACTTT	CASSNTGRPPLHF
TRBV7-2	.	TRBD1	TRBJ1-2	TGTGCCAGCAAGGCGATGGGACAGAACTATGGCTACACCTTC	CASKAMGQNYGYTF
TRBV30	.	.	TRBJ2-5	TGTGCCTGGAGTGGGGCCACCCAAGAGACCCAGTACTTC	CAWSGATQETQYF
TRBV27	once	TRBD1	TRBJ2-5	TGTGCCAGCAGTTTCCAGGGGGCGCGAGAGACCCAGTACTTC	CASSFQGARETQYF
TRBV3-1/TRBV3-2	few	.	TRBJ2-5	TGTGCCAGCAGCCATTTGGTGACAGAAAAAGAGACCCAGTACTTC	CASSHLVTEKETQYF
TRBV7-2	.	.	TRBJ2-7	TGTGCCAGCAGCTTAGACTTCTCCTACGAGCAGTACTTC	CASSLDFSYEQYF
TRBV3-1/TRBV3-2	.	.	TRBJ1-1	TGTGCCAGCAGCCAGTTACCCACAGCGGGAACTGAAGCTTTCTTT	CASSQLPTAGTEAFF
TRBV28	.	.	TRBJ2-3	TGTGCCAGCAGCCAGCTGGACGGGAGCGGAGCAGATACGCAGTATTTT	CASSQLDGSGADTQYF
TRBV4-2	.	TRBD2	TRBJ2-1	TGTGCCAGCAGCCAATGGACTAGCGGGAGTTTTACTGAGCAGTTCTTC	CASSQWTSGSFTEQFF
TRBV15	.	.	TRBJ2-5	TGTGCCACCAGCAGAGGTGGGGGGGCCGGAGAGACCCAGTACTTC	CATSRGGGAGETQYF
TRBV2	.	TRBD1	TRBJ1-2	TGTGCCAGCAGTCGGGACAGGGGGCTCGGGGGCTACACCTTC	CASSRDRGLGGYTF
TRBV7-2	.	TRBD1	TRBJ1-2	TGTGCCAGCAGCCTACAGGGGGTTGGCTATGGCTACACCTTC	CASSLQGVGYGYTF
TRBV28	.	.	TRBJ2-1	TGTGCCAGCAGCTCCGGGGGTTCCTACAATGAGCAGTTCTTC	CASSSGGSYNEQFF
TRBV5-1	.	TRBD2	TRBJ2-1	TGCGCCAGCACAGGGAGGGTTAGCGGGAGAAATGAGCAGTTCTTC	CASTGRVSGRNEQFF
TRBV5-1	.	TRBD1	TRBJ2-2	TGCGCCAGCAGCTTGCAGGGGGCCCAGAACACCGGGGAGCTGTTTTTT	CASSLQGAQNTGELFF
TRBV10-3	.	TRBD1	TRBJ2-7	TGTGCCATCAGTGAAGGACAGGCAGCCTACGAGCAGTACTTC	CAISEGQAAYEQYF
TRBV18	.	TRBD1	TRBJ1-2	TGTGCCAGCTCACCGTCCACAGGGGGTACCTATGGCTACACCTTC	CASSPSTGGTYGYTF
TRBV4-2	many	TRBD1	TRBJ1-5	TGTGCCAGCAGCCAAGAGGGTCCTAGGGGGCTGCAGCCCCAGCATTTT	CASSQEGPRGLQPQHF
TRBV28	.	TRBD2	TRBJ2-1	TGTGCCAGCGGGACTACAGTCTTCAATGAGCAGTTCTTC	CASGTTVFNEQFF
TRBV5-1	.	TRBD2	TRBJ2-7	TGCGCCAGCAGCTTCGGAGGGACTAGGGGCCACGAGCAGTACTTC	CASSFGGTRGHEQYF
TRBV27	.	.	TRBJ1-1	TGTGCCAGCAGTTTATTCCCGGCAGGGGAAGCTTTCTTT	CASSLFPAGEAFF
TRBV28	.	.	TRBJ2-1	TGTGCCAGCAGTTCCCCGGCAGGGCAGGAGTTCTTC	CASSSPAGQEFF
TRBV2	few	.	TRBJ1-5	TGTGCCAGCAGTGAAACGAGGGTTTCCAATCAGCCCCAGCATTTT	CASSETRVSNQPQHF
TRBV20-1	.	TRBD2	TRBJ2-4	TGCAGTGCTAGTCGGGCTAGCGGCGGCAAAAACATTCAGTACTTC	CSASRASGGKNIQYF
TRBV6-2/TRBV6-3	.	.	TRBJ1-2	TGTGCCAGCAGCACCAGGGAATTAGCTAACTATGGCTACACCTTC	CASSTRELANYGYTF
TRBV29-1	.	.	TRBJ2-7	TGCAGCGTTGTTGGCCAGGGAAAACGGGAGCAGTACTTC	CSVVGQGKREQYF
TRBV7-9	.	TRBD1	TRBJ1-5	TGTGCCAGCAGCTCGGACAGGGCGTATAATCAGCCCCAGCATTTT	CASSSDRAYNQPQHF
TRBV19	.	.	TRBJ1-1	TGTGCCAGTAGTATGGGCCCGAACACTGAAGCTTTCTTT	CASSMGPNTEAFF
TRBV9	.	TRBD1	TRBJ1-1	TGTGCCAGCTCTCCGACGCTGAATTCAGGGGGCGGTTGGACTGAAGCTTTCTTT	CASSPTLNSGGGWTEAFF
TRBV15	.	TRBD1	TRBJ1-1	TGTGCCACCAGCAGAGATCACAGGGGAGCTTTCTTT	CATSRDHRGAFF
TRBV28	.	.	TRBJ1-1	TGTGCCAGCAGTCCTGGGGGACACATAAACACTGAAGCTTTCTTT	CASSPGGHINTEAFF
TRBV28	.	TRBD2	TRBJ2-5	TGTGCCAGCAGCCTAGCGGGCGGGGGGGGTGAGACCCAGTACTTC	CASSLAGGGGETQYF
TRBV7-2	.	TRBD2	TRBJ2-1	TGTGCCAGCAGCCATAGAGCGGGAGGACAGAATGAGCAGTTCTTC	CASSHRAGGQNEQFF
TRBV2	.	.	TRBJ1-6	TGTGCCAGCAGGGAAACCGGGTTTTCAAATTCACCCCTCCACTTT	CASRETGFSNSPLHF
TRBV24-1	.	TRBD1	TRBJ1-2	TGTGCCACCAGTGACTGGACAGGGCAGGGCTACACCTTC	CATSDWTGQGYTF
TRBV2	.	.	TRBJ1-2	TGTGCCAGGACCGACAGGTTCGGAGGCTACACCTTC	CARTDRFGGYTF
TRBV25-1	.	TRBD2	TRBJ2-2	TGTGCCAGCACCGGGCTAGCGGCGAACACCGGGGAGCTGTTTTTT	CASTGLAANTGELFF
TRBV28	.	.	TRBJ2-7	TGTGCCAGCCGTGGGCTGCCGGGGGAGCAGTACTTC	CASRGLPGEQYF
TRBV28	.	TRBD1	TRBJ1-2	TGTGCCAGCAGTTTTTATCGGGCAGGGGGAGGCTACACCTTC	CASSFYRAGGGYTF
TRBV5-6	.	.	TRBJ1-2	TGTGCCAGCAGCTTGGGAACACTAACTAACTATGGCTACACCTTC	CASSLGTLTNYGYTF
TRBV6-1	.	.	TRBJ1-2	TGTGCCAGCAGTGAAGGGGGGCTTAACTATGGCTACACCTTC	CASSEGGLNYGYTF
TRBV27	.	.	TRBJ2-7	TGTGCCAGCAGTTTAGGGGGGTCCCACTACGAGCAGTACTTC	CASSLGGSHYEQYF
TRBV11-2	many	.	TRBJ1-6	TGTGCCAGCAGCTTAGAACCGTTGGGAGGACCCCTCCACTTT	CASSLEPLGGPLHF
TRBV4-2	.	.	TRBJ2-6	TGTGCCAGCAGCCGACTAACCGGCGGGTCGTCTGGGGCCAACGTCCTGACTTTC	CASSRLTGGSSGANVLTF
TRBV28	.	TRBD1	TRBJ2-7	TGTGCCAGCAGTTCCAGGACAGGGGGCTCCTACGAGCAGTACTTC	CASSSRTGGSYEQYF
TRBV3-1/TRBV3-2	.	.	TRBJ2-3	TGTGCCAGCAGCCAAGGAGGACTCTACACAGATACGCAGTATTTT	CASSQGGLYTDTQYF
TRBV14	.	TRBD1	TRBJ1-6	TGTGCCAGCAGCCAAGGGACAGGGTTTCGTTCACCCCTCCACTTT	CASSQGTGFRSPLHF
TRBV18	once	TRBD1	TRBJ2-7	TGTGCCAGCTCACCCCGGACAGGGCGGAGCTCCTACGAGCAGTACTTC	CASSPRTGRSSYEQYF
TRBV6-4	.	TRBD2	TRBJ2-5	TGTGCCAGCAAGCGGGATTCTATACAAGAGACCCAGTACTTC	CASKRDSIQETQYF
TRBV19	.	TRBD1	TRBJ1-5	TGTGCCAGTAGTATAGGGTTCCTGGTAGGGGGCGGCAATCAGCCCCAGCATTTT	CASSIGFLVGGGNQPQHF
TRBV28	.	.	TRBJ1-6	TGTCGATTGTGGGGGGTAGGGATCGACTATAATTCACCCCTCCACTTT	CRLWGVGIDYNSPLHF
TRBV19	.	TRBD1	TRBJ1-2	TGTGCCAGTAGTATCTCGGCAGGGGGCTATGGCTACACCTTC	CASSISAGGYGYTF
TRBV25-1	.	TRBD1	TRBJ1-1	TGTGCCAGCAGTGAGGGTAGGACAGGGGAACACCCTCATGAAGCTTTCTTT	CASSEGRTGEHPHEAFF
TRBV27	once	TRBD2	TRBJ2-2	TGTGCCAGCAGTTCCGGCGGGAGAGCCGGGGAGCTGTTTTTT	CASSSGGRAGELFF
TRBV19	.	.	TRBJ1-6	TGTGCCAGTAGTGTAGCGGGAAATTCACCCCTCCACTTT	CASSVAGNSPLHF